This entry describes one T cell receptor beta chain. The data are from a study of blood T cell repertoires in COVID-19. Study context: The cDNA or gDNA used as material had been derived from T cells, B-cell-depleted T cells, or PBMCs.

Original analysis: From reference gene primer amplification, estimates of nucleated cell counts were derived. Data came from immunoSEQ multiplex PCR; TCRdb stores just in-frame clones and leaves some out. For V, J and clone size, that table is used; D and trimming come from the DNA. The table lists 40,000 to 55,000 clones, 82% of them singletons, with about 14% in the top ten. The receptor comes from a human donor with acute or convalescent COVID-19. The donor label of this sample is uncertain. The sample consisted of peripheral blood.

The CDR3 bases are TGTGCCAGCAGTTCCGCCGGGACAGGGTTGGGTGGCTACACCTTC. Protein: CASSSAGTGLGGYTF. V usage is TRBV6-6 and J usage is TRBJ1-2, with TRBD1 matching 9 bases. V was clipped by 4 bases and J by 7 bases; unmatched bases: 10. The CDR3 contains 15 residues. CDR1 is MNHNY and CDR2 is SVGAGI in the germline V gene (reference sequence).